The 3 T cell receptor beta chains below come from one sample, sequenced in a study of T cells in Graves' hyperthyroidism and ophthalmopathy. Authors of the study amplified TCR beta CDR3 regions from RNA transcripts. Carried out on the TCR CDR3, a first-round RT-PCR used the HTBI primer set. TCRdb passed the multiplex PCR reads through MiXCR, listing each CDR3 protein once. Here the sample spans about 500,000 distinct CDR3 sequences, around 15% being singletons. The sample comprised blood. The receptors come from a woman between 18 and 29 years old with Graves' hyperthyroidism.

The table lists this clonotype with many counts. This rearrangement joins TRBV28 to TRBJ2-5; no clear D gene. The germline V gene encodes CDR1 MDHEN and CDR2 SYDVKM. The CDR3 spans 15 residues. V dropped 2 bases and J dropped 0 bases, with 10 bases sitting between them. In nucleotides, the CDR3 is TGTGCCAGCAGTTTAATGGTGCAGGACCAAGAGACCCAGTACTTC. This sequence encodes CASSLMVQDQETQYF. Filled out from reference TRBV28 and TRBJ2-5, the complete variable domain reads DVKVTQSSRYLVKRTGEKVFLECVQDMDHENMFWYRQDPGLGLRLIYFSYDVKMKEKGDIPEGYSVSREKKERFSLILESASTNQTSMYLCASSLMVQDQETQYFGPGTRLLVL.

There are many counts of this clonotype. V is TRBV11-3 and J is TRBJ2-1; D uncertain. The CDR3 runs 14 residues. Trimming cost V 1 base and J 0 bases, with 4 bases left between them. Germline CDR1 and CDR2: SGHNT and YENEEA. The CDR3 region is CASSLGNSYNEQFF. In DNA form, the CDR3 reads TGTGCCAGCAGCTTAGGGAACTCCTACAATGAGCAGTTCTTC.

The chain has TRBV24-1 and TRBJ2-1; 7 nucleotides agree with TRBD1. J gave up 4 bases and V 4 bases, and 6 bases lay outside the gene matches. Germline-derived CDR1 and CDR2 are KGHDR and SFDVKD. The CDR3 has 15 residues. The CDR3 loop is CATSESGQSYNEQFF. As DNA, the CDR3 is TGTGCCACCAGTGAGTCGGGACAGTCTTACAATGAGCAGTTCTTC.